This T cell receptor beta chain was found in a study of T cells after yellow fever vaccination. Findings and limits, study-wide: Weaker, the secondary response peaked sooner, at day 5 versus 15.

A single record per CDR3 protein comes from TCRdb applying MiXCR to the 5' RACE reads. The sample lists roughly 94,000 distinct CDR3 sequences, roughly 9% seen once, with approximately 15% in the top ten. This clonotype has a count of ten or more. Germline V CDR1 and CDR2: MNHEY, SVGEGT. Trimming removed 5 bases at V and 8 bases at J, with 13 bases between. This CDR3 is 13 amino acids long. Material: CD8+ T cells not binding an NS4B(214-222) dextramer, sorted from PBMCs, obtained more than 14 days after the first yellow fever vaccination. The rearrangement joins TRBV6-2 or TRBV6-3 to TRBJ2-1, with D possibly matching TRBD1 (7 bases). This receptor was identified in a young man who received the YFV17D yellow fever vaccine. CDR3 protein: CASSLGGGDEQFF. In DNA form, the CDR3 reads TGTGCCAGCAGTCTAGGGGGCGGGGATGAGCAGTTCTTC.